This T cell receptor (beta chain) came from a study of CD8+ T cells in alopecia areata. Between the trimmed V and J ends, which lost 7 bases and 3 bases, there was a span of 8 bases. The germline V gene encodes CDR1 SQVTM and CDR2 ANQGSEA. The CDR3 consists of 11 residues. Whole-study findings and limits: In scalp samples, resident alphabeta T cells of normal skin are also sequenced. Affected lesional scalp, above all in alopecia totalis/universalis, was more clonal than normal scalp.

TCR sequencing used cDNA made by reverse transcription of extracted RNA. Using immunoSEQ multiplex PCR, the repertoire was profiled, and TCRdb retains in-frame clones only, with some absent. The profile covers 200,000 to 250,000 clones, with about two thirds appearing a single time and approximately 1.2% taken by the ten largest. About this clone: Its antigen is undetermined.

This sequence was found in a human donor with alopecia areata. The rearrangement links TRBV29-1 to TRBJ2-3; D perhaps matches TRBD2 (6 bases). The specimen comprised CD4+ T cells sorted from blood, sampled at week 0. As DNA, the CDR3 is TGCAGCGCGGGGGTAACAGATACGCAGTATTTT. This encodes CSAGVTDTQYF.